These 15 T cell receptor beta chains were sequenced from one sample in a study of blood T cell repertoires in COVID-19. Sequencing used immunoSEQ multiplex PCR; TCRdb keeps in-frame clones, though not all of them. The sample has 50,000 to 75,000 clones; around 92% are singletons. Specimen: peripheral blood. Receptors originate from a human donor in a cohort sampled during active COVID-19.

V gene TRBV20-1 combines with J gene TRBJ2-4, with D unclear. V lost 3 bases and J 4 bases, leaving 10 bases between the germline ends. The V gene's germline CDR1 is DFQATT and CDR2 SNEGSKA (reference sequence). The CDR3 consists of 13 residues. The CDR3 bases are TGCAGTGCTAGTGGTACAGAGAAAAACATTCAGTACTTC. Protein: CSASGTEKNIQYF.

V usage is TRBV6-4 and J usage is TRBJ2-7; 8 bases are shared with TRBD2. The junction had 6 bases not matched to a gene; V was cut back by 11 bases and J by 6 bases. Germline V CDR1 and CDR2: MRHNA, SNTAGT. The CDR3 loop spans 11 amino acids. The CDR3 DNA reads as TGTGCCCGGGGGGGGGACCCCGAGCAGTACTTC. Its protein product is CARGGDPEQYF.

V usage is TRBV24-1 and J usage is TRBJ2-3, with D perhaps matching TRBD2 (6 bases). The CDR3 consists of 15 residues. Trimming took off 9 bases at V and 2 bases at J, with 17 bases between the two ends. Germline CDR1 and CDR2: KGHDR and SFDVKD. CDR3 region: CATSSSGLTTDTQYF. CDR3 coding DNA: TGTGCCACCTCCAGCTCGGGACTCACCACAGATACGCAGTATTTT.

In nucleotides, the CDR3 is TGTGCCAGCTCACTAGGACTAGCGACCACAGATACGCAGTATTTT. Translated: CASSLGLATTDTQYF. This rearrangement joins TRBV18 to TRBJ2-3; 9 bases fit TRBD2. Germline values: CDR1 KGHSH, CDR2 LQKENI. The ends lost 4 bases at V and 2 bases at J; junction bases unmatched: 4. This CDR3 is 15 amino acids long.

The chain couples TRBV18 to TRBJ2-5, with 8 bases that match TRBD2. Germline V lookup: CDR1 KGHSH, CDR2 LQKENI. With V trimmed by 0 bases and J by 4 bases, 4 bases remained unmatched. This CDR3 has 15 residues. CDR3 nucleotides: TGTGCCAGCTCACCACCGGTCCTAGCGGGAGAGACCCAGTACTTC. As protein: CASSPPVLAGETQYF.

V is TRBV9 and J is TRBJ2-2; D unclear. CDR3 length equals 15 residues. In germline, CDR1 is SGDLS, CDR2 YYNGEE. V lost 0 bases to trimming and J lost 0 bases, with 6 bases between them. As DNA, the CDR3 is TGTGCCAGCAGCGTAGGGGCTGCGAACACCGGGGAGCTGTTTTTT. Translation: CASSVGAANTGELFF.

This rearrangement joins TRBV19 to TRBJ1-6; the match to TRBD1 covers 9 bases. The J segment lost 6 bases and the V segment lost 5 bases, leaving 2 bases of the junction unmatched. CDR3 length equals 14 residues. The germline CDR1 and CDR2 sequences are LNHDA and SQIVND (reference sequence). The CDR3 loop reads CASSPGQGNSPLHF. The CDR3 coding sequence is TGTGCCAGTAGTCCGGGACAGGGTAATTCACCCCTCCACTTT.

J is TRBJ2-6 and V is TRBV18; perhaps TRBD1 as D (6 bases). The CDR3 has 19 amino acids. In germline, CDR1 is KGHSH, CDR2 LQKENI. The V gene lost 0 bases and the J gene lost 2 bases, with 17 bases spanning the gap. The CDR3 spells CASSPPWGQGSPGANVLTF. In nucleotides, the CDR3 is TGTGCCAGCTCACCACCGTGGGGGCAGGGTAGCCCTGGGGCCAACGTCCTGACTTTC.

V is TRBV3-1 (or the pseudogene TRBV3-2) and J is TRBJ2-5; 8 nucleotides line up with TRBD2. The CDR3 consists of 16 residues. The germline V gene has CDR1 LGHDT and CDR2 YNNKEL (reference sequence). The trim removed 6 bases at V and 5 bases at J, leaving 14 bases unmatched. The CDR3 DNA follows: TGTGCCAGCAGGAAGTATCGGGGGGGGCCAGGGGAGACCCAGTACTTC. It yields the protein CASRKYRGGPGETQYF.

The rearrangement uses TRBV2 and TRBJ2-5; D call uncertain. In germline, CDR1 is SNHLY, CDR2 FYNNEI. CDR3 size: 15 residues. Trimming pared 2 bases from V and 0 bases from J, leaving 10 bases between. The CDR3 protein is CASSERAYNQETQYF. The CDR3, as DNA: TGTGCCAGCAGTGAAAGAGCGTATAACCAAGAGACCCAGTACTTC.

V gene TRBV5-1 combines with J gene TRBJ2-7; 14 bases line up with TRBD2. V trimming: 1 base; J trimming: 2 bases; junction bases outside the gene matches: 8. Per the germline V gene, CDR1 is SGHRS and CDR2 is YFSETQ. The CDR3 runs to 18 residues. The CDR3 sequence: CASSLRGTSGSRAYEQYF. In DNA, the CDR3 is TGCGCCAGCAGCTTGCGTGGGACTAGCGGGAGTAGGGCCTACGAGCAGTACTTC.

The chain links TRBV2 to TRBJ1-2, with 11 bases identical to TRBD1. This CDR3 spans 15 amino acids. With 4 bases clipped from V and 1 base from J, the junction kept 2 bases outside the gene matches. Germline lookup yields CDR1 SNHLY and CDR2 FYNNEI. CDR3: CASSVGQGGNYGYTF. CDR3 DNA sequence: TGTGCCAGCAGTGTGGGACAGGGGGGTAACTATGGCTACACCTTC.

This clone occurred once. This sequence joins TRBV7-3 and TRBJ2-1, with TRBD2 matching over 8 bases. V lost 5 bases, J lost 4 bases, and 10 bases stayed unmatched. The germline gives CDR1 SGHTA, CDR2 FQGTGA. CDR3 length equals 16 residues. CDR3 residues: CASSLYGGAGYNEQFF. CDR3 DNA sequence: TGTGCCAGCAGCCTGTACGGGGGGGCCGGATACAATGAGCAGTTCTTC.

The table lists this clone with a count of one. This rearrangement joins TRBV1 to TRBJ1-1. TRBV1 is noted as a pseudogene. The CDR3 contains 16 residues. The CDR3 DNA reads TGCACCAGCAGCCATCACCCGCCGGGACTCGTCTGTATAACTTTCTTT. Its translation: CTSSHHPPGLVCITFF.

V usage is TRBV28 and J usage is TRBJ2-7, with unresolved D. Deletions cut 6 bases from V and 6 bases from J, with 18 bases between. In germline, CDR1 is MDHEN, CDR2 SYDVKM. This CDR3 is 14 amino acids long. The CDR3 spells CASRLSPTLPEQYF. The CDR3 DNA sequence: TGTGCCAGCAGGTTAAGCCCCACTTTACCCGAGCAGTACTTC.